This is a list of T cell receptor beta chains from one sample in a study of vaccination and CD4 T cells after COVID-19. From the PCR reads, TCRdb called clonotypes with MiXCR, one entry per CDR3 protein. The sample lists 4,000 to 4,500 distinct CDR3 sequences, more than 20% seen once, with under 20% in the top ten. These TCRs are of unknown antigen specificity. Sequencing was performed on CD4+ T cells from blood, cultured in vitro. The receptors derive from a human donor who had recovered from COVID-19. Each CDR3 is given with its conserved first and last residue. The D gene is left open where the match is weak. Only some rows state a clone size, as once, few, many or a class for expanded clones.

V gene	D gene	J gene	clone size	CDR3 DNA	CDR3 protein
TRBV7-9	-	TRBJ2-3	-	TGTGCCAGCACCTGGACGAGCACAGATACGCAGTATTTT	CASTWTSTDTQYF
TRBV3-1	TRBD1	TRBJ1-1	-	TGTGCCAGCAGCCTGACAGGGGACACTGAAGCTTTCTTT	CASSLTGDTEAFF
TRBV21-1	-	TRBJ2-1	-	TGTGCCAGCAGCAAAGACCTCCCTCCCTCCTACAATGAGCAGTTCTTC	CASSKDLPPSYNEQFF
TRBV7-9	-	TRBJ1-2	medium-sized	TGTGCCAGCAGCCCACAACGGACAGAGGACTATGGCTACACCTTC	CASSPQRTEDYGYTF
TRBV6-1	TRBD1	TRBJ1-2	large	TGTGCCAGCACTCGGACAGGAGAGGCCTATGGCTACACCTTC	CASTRTGEAYGYTF
TRBV6-5	-	TRBJ1-1	large	TGTGCCAGCAGTTTCGGGGGAACTGAAGCTTTCTTT	CASSFGGTEAFF
TRBV19	TRBD2	TRBJ2-5	-	TGTGCCAGTAGTAGGGCTAGCGGGGGGGTCGAGACCCAGTACTTC	CASSRASGGVETQYF
TRBV2	TRBD1	TRBJ2-3	few	TGTGCCAGCAGGCCTGACAGGGTTAGCACAGATACGCAGTATTTT	CASRPDRVSTDTQYF
TRBV30	-	TRBJ1-3	-	TGTGCCTGGAGCCCATTAACCGGTGGAAACACCATATATTTT	CAWSPLTGGNTIYF
TRBV6-5	-	TRBJ1-6	-	TGTGCCAGCAGTTACTCCCCCCCCGTGGGTTCACCCCTCCACTTT	CASSYSPPVGSPLHF
TRBV7-9	TRBD1	TRBJ1-5	-	TGTGCCAGCAGCCTTACTGGACAGGGCCATAGCAATCAGCCCCAGCATTTT	CASSLTGQGHSNQPQHF
TRBV6-1	-	TRBJ2-1	-	TGTGCCAGCAGTATCAGGTCGAGCTCCTACAATGAGCAGTTCTTC	CASSIRSSSYNEQFF
TRBV20-1	TRBD1	TRBJ2-1	few	TGCAGTGCAGGTCCCGGGACAGGGTACAATGAGCAGTTCTTC	CSAGPGTGYNEQFF
TRBV27	-	TRBJ2-5	few	TGTGCCAGCACCAGTCGTGCAGGGGACCGCAAGAGAGGGGCCCAGTACTTC	CASTSRAGDRKRGAQYF
TRBV2	TRBD1	TRBJ1-2	few	TGTGCCAGGGACAGGGGGCGTCGGTTTGGTGGCTACACCTTC	CARDRGRRFGGYTF
TRBV9	-	TRBJ2-2	-	TGTGCCAGCAGCGCTAGTATCGGGGAGCTGTTTTTT	CASSASIGELFF
TRBV5-1	TRBD2	TRBJ2-3	few	TGCGCCAGCAGCTCCACTAGCGGGGGGGCATGGAATACGCAGTATTTT	CASSSTSGGAWNTQYF
TRBV11-2	-	TRBJ1-3	-	TGTGCCAGCAGCTGGTCAGTAGGAAACACCATATATTTT	CASSWSVGNTIYF
TRBV21-1	-	TRBJ2-7	-	TGTGCCAGCAACCGGACAGGGAGAGGCCCTGCTTCCTACGAGCAGTACTTC	CASNRTGRGPASYEQYF
TRBV6-1	TRBD2	TRBJ2-5	few	TGTGCCAGCAGCAGAGCGGGGGGCCTCGAAGAGACCCAGTACTTC	CASSRAGGLEETQYF
TRBV15	-	TRBJ2-1	few	TGTGCCACTGAAACTCCTCTAAGTGGGGCTAACTCCTACAATGAGCAGTTCTTC	CATETPLSGANSYNEQFF
TRBV6-2/TRBV6-3	TRBD1	TRBJ1-2	-	TGTGCCAGCAGGGAACAAAACAGGGGGCGCGGCTATGGCTACACCTTC	CASREQNRGRGYGYTF
TRBV18	-	TRBJ1-5	-	TGTGCCAGCTCTCGACAGGTCAATCAGCCCCAGCATTTT	CASSRQVNQPQHF
TRBV2	TRBD1	TRBJ1-2	large	TGTGCCAGCAGTGGGACAGGATTCTATGGCTACACCTTC	CASSGTGFYGYTF
TRBV29-1	-	TRBJ1-1	few	TGCAGCGCCCGGACAGACATGAACACTGAAGCTTTCTTT	CSARTDMNTEAFF
TRBV25-1	-	TRBJ1-3	few	TGTGCCAGCAGTGGGAACTCTGGAAACACCATATATTTT	CASSGNSGNTIYF
TRBV5-6	TRBD1	TRBJ1-1	few	TGTGCCAGCAGCCGAGCAGGGGGCACTGAAGCTTTCTTT	CASSRAGGTEAFF